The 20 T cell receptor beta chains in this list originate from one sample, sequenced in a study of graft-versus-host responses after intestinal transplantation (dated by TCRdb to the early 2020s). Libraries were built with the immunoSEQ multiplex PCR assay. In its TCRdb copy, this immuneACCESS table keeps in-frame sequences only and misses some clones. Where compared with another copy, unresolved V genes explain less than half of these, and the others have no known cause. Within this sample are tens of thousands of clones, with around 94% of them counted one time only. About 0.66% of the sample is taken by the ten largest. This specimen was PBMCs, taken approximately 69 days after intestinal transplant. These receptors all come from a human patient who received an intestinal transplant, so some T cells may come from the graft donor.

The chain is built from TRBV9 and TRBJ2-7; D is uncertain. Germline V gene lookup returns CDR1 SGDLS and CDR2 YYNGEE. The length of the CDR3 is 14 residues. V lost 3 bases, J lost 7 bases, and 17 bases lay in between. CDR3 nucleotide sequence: TGTGCCAGCAGCGAGTGGGGAAGGGTTGAAGAGCAGTACTTC. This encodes CASSEWGRVEEQYF.

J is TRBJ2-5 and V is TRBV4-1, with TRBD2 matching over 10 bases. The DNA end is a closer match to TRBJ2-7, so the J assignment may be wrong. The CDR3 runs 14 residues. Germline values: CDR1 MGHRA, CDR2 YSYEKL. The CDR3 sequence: CASSQVLAGYEQYF. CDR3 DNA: TGCGCCAGCAGCCAAGTACTAGCGGGATACGAGCAGTACTTC.

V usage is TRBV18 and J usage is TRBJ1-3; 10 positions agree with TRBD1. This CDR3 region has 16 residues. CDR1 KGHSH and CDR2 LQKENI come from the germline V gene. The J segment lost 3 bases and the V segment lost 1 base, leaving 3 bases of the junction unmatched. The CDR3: CASSPQRDRGGNTIYF. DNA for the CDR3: TGTGCCAGCTCACCACAACGGGACAGGGGTGGAAACACCATATATTTT.

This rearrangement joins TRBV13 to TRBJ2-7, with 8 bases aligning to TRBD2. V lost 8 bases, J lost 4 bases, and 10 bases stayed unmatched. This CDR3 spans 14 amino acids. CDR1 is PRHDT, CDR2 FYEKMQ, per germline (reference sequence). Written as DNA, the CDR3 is TGTGCCAGCGGAAGCGGGAGCTCGTTTTACGAGCAGTACTTC. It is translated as CASGSGSSFYEQYF.

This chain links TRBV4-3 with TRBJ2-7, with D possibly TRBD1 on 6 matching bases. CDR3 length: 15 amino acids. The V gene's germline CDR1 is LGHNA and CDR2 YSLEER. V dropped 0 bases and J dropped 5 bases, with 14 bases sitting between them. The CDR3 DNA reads TGCGCCAGCAGCCAAGAGGAGCAGGGGCTGGACGAGCAGTACTTC. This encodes CASSQEEQGLDEQYF.

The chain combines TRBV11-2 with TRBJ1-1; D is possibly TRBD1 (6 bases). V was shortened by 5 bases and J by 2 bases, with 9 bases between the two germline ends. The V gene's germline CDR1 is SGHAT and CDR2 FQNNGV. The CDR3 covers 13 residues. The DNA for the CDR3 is TGTGCCAGCAGCCTGGACAGAAACACTGAAGCTTTCTTT. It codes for CASSLDRNTEAFF. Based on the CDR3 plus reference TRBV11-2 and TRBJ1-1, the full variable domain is EAGVAQSPRYKIIEKRQSVAFWCNPISGHATLYWYQQILGQGPKLLIQFQNNGVVDDSQLPKDRFSAERLKGVDSTLKIQPAKLEDSAVYLCASSLDRNTEAFFGQGTRLTVV.

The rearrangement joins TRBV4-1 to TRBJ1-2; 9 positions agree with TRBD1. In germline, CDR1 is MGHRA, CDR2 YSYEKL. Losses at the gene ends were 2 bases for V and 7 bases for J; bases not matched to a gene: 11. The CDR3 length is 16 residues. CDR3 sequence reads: CASSQLGTGPGFGYTF. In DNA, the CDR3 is TGCGCCAGCAGCCAACTTGGGACAGGGCCAGGGTTTGGCTACACCTTC.

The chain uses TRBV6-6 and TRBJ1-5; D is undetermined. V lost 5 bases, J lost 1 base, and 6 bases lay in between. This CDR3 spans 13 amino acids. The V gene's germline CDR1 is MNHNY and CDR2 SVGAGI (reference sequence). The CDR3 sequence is CASSLDSNQPQHF. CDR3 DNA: TGTGCCAGCAGTCTGGACAGCAATCAGCCCCAGCATTTT.

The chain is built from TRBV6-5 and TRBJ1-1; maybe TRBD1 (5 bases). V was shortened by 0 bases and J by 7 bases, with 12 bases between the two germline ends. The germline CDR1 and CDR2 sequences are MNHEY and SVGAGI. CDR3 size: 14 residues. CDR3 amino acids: CASSYSDGQGEAFF. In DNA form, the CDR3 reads TGTGCCAGCAGTTACTCGGACGGGCAGGGTGAAGCTTTCTTT.

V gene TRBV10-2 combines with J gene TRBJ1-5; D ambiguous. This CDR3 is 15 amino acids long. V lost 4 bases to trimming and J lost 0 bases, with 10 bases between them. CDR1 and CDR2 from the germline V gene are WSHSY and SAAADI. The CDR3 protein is CASSAGPSSNQPQHF. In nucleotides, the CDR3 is TGCGCCAGCAGTGCCGGCCCCTCTAGCAATCAGCCCCAGCATTTT.

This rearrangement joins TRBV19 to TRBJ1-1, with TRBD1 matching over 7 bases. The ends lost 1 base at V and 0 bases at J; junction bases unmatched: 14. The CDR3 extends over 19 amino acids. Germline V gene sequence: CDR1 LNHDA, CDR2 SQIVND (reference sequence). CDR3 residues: CASSIGFSPGTVMNTEAFF. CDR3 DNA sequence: TGTGCCAGTAGTATAGGGTTCTCTCCCGGGACAGTTATGAACACTGAAGCTTTCTTT.

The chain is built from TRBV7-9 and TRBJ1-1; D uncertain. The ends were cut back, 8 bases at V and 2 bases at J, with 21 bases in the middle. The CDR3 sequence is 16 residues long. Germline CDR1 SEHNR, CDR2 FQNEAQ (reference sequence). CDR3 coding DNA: TGTGCCAGCGGCCCTGTTAATCGGCACTCCAACACTGAAGCTTTCTTT. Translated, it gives CASGPVNRHSNTEAFF.

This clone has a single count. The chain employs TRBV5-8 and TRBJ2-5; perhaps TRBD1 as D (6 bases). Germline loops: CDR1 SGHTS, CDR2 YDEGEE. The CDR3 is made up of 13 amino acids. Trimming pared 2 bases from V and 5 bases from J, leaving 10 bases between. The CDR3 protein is CASSFQGRETQYF. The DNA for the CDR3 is TGTGCCAGCAGCTTCCAGGGGCGGGAGACCCAGTACTTC. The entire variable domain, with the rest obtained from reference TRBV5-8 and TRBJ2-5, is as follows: EAGVTQSPTHLIKTRGQQATLRCSPISGHTSVYWYQQALGLGLQFLLWYDEGEERNRGNFPPRFSGRQFPNYSSELNVNALELEDSALYLCASSFQGRETQYFGPGTRLLVL.

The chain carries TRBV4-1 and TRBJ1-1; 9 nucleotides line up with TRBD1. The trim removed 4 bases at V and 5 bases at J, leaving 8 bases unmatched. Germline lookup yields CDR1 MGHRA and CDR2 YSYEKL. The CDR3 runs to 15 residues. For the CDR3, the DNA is TGCGCCAGCAGCCCATCACAGGGGGCGGGTACTGAAGCTTTCTTT. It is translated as CASSPSQGAGTEAFF.

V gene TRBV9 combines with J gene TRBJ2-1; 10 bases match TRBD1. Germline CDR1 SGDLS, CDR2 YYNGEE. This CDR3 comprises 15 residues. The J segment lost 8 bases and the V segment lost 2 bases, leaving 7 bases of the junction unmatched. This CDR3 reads CASSVLTTGGHEQFF. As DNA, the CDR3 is TGTGCCAGCAGCGTCCTCACGACAGGGGGCCATGAGCAGTTCTTC.

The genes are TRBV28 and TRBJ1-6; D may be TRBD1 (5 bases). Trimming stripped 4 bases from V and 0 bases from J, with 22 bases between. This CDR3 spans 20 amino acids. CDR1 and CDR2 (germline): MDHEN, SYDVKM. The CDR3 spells CASSSPFDSLPSSYNSPLHF. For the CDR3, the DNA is TGTGCCAGCAGTTCCCCCTTCGACAGTCTTCCCAGCTCCTATAATTCACCCCTCCACTTT.

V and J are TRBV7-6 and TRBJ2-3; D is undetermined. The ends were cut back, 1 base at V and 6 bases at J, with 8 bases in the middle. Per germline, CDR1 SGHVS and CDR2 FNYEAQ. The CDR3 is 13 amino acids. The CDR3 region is CASSLGASDTQYF. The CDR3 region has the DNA TGTGCCAGCAGCTTAGGAGCATCGGATACGCAGTATTTT.

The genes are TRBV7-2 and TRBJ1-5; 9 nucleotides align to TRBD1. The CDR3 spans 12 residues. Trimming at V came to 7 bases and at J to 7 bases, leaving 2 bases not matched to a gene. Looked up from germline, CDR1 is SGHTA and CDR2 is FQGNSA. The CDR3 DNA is TGTGCCAGCACCGACAGGGGGCAGCCCCAGCATTTT. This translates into CASTDRGQPQHF.

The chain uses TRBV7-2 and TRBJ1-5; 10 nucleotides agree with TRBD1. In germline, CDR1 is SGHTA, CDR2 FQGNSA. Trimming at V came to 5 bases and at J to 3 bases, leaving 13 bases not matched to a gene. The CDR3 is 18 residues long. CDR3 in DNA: TGTGCCAGCAGCCAAACTTCCGGGACAGGGGAGCCCAATCAGCCCCAGCATTTT. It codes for CASSQTSGTGEPNQPQHF.

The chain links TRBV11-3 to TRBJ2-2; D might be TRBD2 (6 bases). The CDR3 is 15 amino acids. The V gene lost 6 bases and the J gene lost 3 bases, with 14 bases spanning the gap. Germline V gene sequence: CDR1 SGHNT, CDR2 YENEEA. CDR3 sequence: CASSNRDSYTGELFF. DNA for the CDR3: TGTGCCAGCAGTAACCGGGACTCTTACACCGGGGAGCTGTTTTTT. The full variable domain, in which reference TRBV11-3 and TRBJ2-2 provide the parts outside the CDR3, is EAGVVQSPRYKIIEKKQPVAFWCNPISGHNTLYWYLQNLGQGPELLIRYENEEAVDDSQLPKDRFSAERLKGVDSTLKIQPAELGDSAVYLCASSNRDSYTGELFFGEGSRLTVL.